This is a list of T cell receptor beta chains from one sample in a study of cytomegalovirus exposure and HLA in healthy donors. Assay: immunoSEQ multiplex PCR; the TCRdb copy retains only in-frame clones and omits some. The sample contains around 67,000 clones, more than 80% of which appear only once. Sequencing was performed on PBMCs. The receptors stem from a woman between 25 and 40 years old in good health and CMV-seropositive. CDR3s include the opening cysteine and the closing phenylalanine or tryptophan. Fields, in order: V gene, J gene, D gene, clone size, CDR3 protein, CDR3 DNA. The D gene is left open where the match is weak. A row's size may be missing; if present it is once, few, many or a size class.

V gene: TRBV14; J gene: TRBJ2-1; D gene: NA; clone size: NA; CDR3 protein: CASSQEVLARPNEQFF; CDR3 DNA: TGTGCCAGCAGCCAAGAGGTACTAGCAAGACCCAATGAGCAGTTCTTC
V gene: TRBV6-1; J gene: TRBJ1-5; D gene: NA; clone size: NA; CDR3 protein: CASSLDSPNQPQHF; CDR3 DNA: TGTGCCAGCAGTCTAGACAGTCCCAATCAGCCCCAGCATTTT
V gene: TRBV2; J gene: TRBJ1-5; D gene: NA; clone size: NA; CDR3 protein: CASSGQVFNQPQHF; CDR3 DNA: TGTGCCAGCAGTGGACAGGTTTTCAATCAGCCCCAGCATTTT
V gene: TRBV5-4; J gene: TRBJ2-7; D gene: NA; clone size: NA; CDR3 protein: CASSSGGGPMTSYEQYF; CDR3 DNA: TGTGCCAGCAGCTCTGGAGGAGGTCCAATGACCTCCTACGAGCAGTACTTC
V gene: TRBV6-1; J gene: TRBJ2-7; D gene: TRBD1; clone size: NA; CDR3 protein: CASIQGATSYEQYF; CDR3 DNA: TGTGCCAGCATCCAGGGGGCCACGTCCTACGAGCAGTACTTC
V gene: TRBV5-1; J gene: TRBJ1-3; D gene: TRBD1; clone size: NA; CDR3 protein: CASSSTGLGNTIYF; CDR3 DNA: TGCGCCAGCAGCTCGACAGGGCTCGGAAACACCATATATTTT
V gene: TRBV5-1; J gene: TRBJ1-1; D gene: NA; clone size: NA; CDR3 protein: CASSITGFPNTEAFF; CDR3 DNA: TGCGCCAGCAGTATAACAGGGTTCCCGAACACTGAAGCTTTCTTT
V gene: TRBV18; J gene: TRBJ1-5; D gene: TRBD1; clone size: few; CDR3 protein: CASSPDRESNQPQHF; CDR3 DNA: TGTGCCAGCTCACCTGACAGGGAGAGCAATCAGCCCCAGCATTTT
V gene: TRBV9; J gene: TRBJ2-3; D gene: TRBD2; clone size: NA; CDR3 protein: CASSSGLAGGQLSGDTQYF; CDR3 DNA: TGTGCCAGCAGCTCCGGACTAGCGGGAGGGCAATTAAGCGGAGATACGCAGTATTTT
V gene: TRBV27; J gene: TRBJ2-3; D gene: TRBD2; clone size: once; CDR3 protein: CASSPRGRATDTQYF; CDR3 DNA: TGTGCCAGCAGTCCCCGGGGGAGGGCCACAGATACGCAGTATTTT
V gene: TRBV27; J gene: TRBJ1-5; D gene: NA; clone size: NA; CDR3 protein: CASSREGPASQHF; CDR3 DNA: TGTGCCAGCTCCCGGGAGGGCCCCGCATCCCAGCATTTT
V gene: TRBV6-6; J gene: TRBJ1-4; D gene: NA; clone size: NA; CDR3 protein: CASRTSTNEKLFF; CDR3 DNA: TGTGCCAGCAGGACTTCAACTAATGAAAAACTGTTTTTT
V gene: TRBV29-1; J gene: TRBJ2-7; D gene: TRBD2; clone size: NA; CDR3 protein: CSVRWGLAGTQYF; CDR3 DNA: TGCAGCGTTCGCTGGGGACTAGCGGGAACCCAGTACTTC
V gene: TRBV27; J gene: TRBJ2-5; D gene: TRBD2; clone size: once; CDR3 protein: CASSLFRTSALQETQYF; CDR3 DNA: TGTGCCAGCAGTTTATTCCGGACTAGCGCCCTACAAGAGACCCAGTACTTC
V gene: TRBV5-4; J gene: TRBJ2-1; D gene: TRBD1; clone size: NA; CDR3 protein: CASSLQGVRQFF; CDR3 DNA: TGTGCCAGCAGCCTACAGGGGGTGAGACAGTTCTTC
V gene: TRBV4-1; J gene: TRBJ2-1; D gene: TRBD2; clone size: NA; CDR3 protein: CASSLLGLAVNEQFF; CDR3 DNA: TGCGCCAGCAGCCTACTGGGACTAGCGGTAAATGAGCAGTTCTTC
V gene: TRBV5-1; J gene: TRBJ1-2; D gene: TRBD1; clone size: NA; CDR3 protein: CASSLGGDRFYGYTF; CDR3 DNA: TGCGCCAGCAGCTTGGGGGGGGACAGATTCTATGGCTACACCTTC
V gene: TRBV28; J gene: TRBJ2-7; D gene: TRBD2; clone size: NA; CDR3 protein: CASSLAGASYEQYF; CDR3 DNA: TGTGCCAGCAGTTTGGCGGGAGCCTCCTACGAGCAGTACTTC
V gene: TRBV4-1; J gene: TRBJ2-2; D gene: TRBD2; clone size: NA; CDR3 protein: CASRGLTREYGGELFF; CDR3 DNA: TGCGCCAGCCGCGGGCTCACGCGGGAGTACGGCGGGGAGCTGTTTTTT
V gene: TRBV6-5; J gene: TRBJ1-1; D gene: NA; clone size: NA; CDR3 protein: CASRGGGKHTEAFF; CDR3 DNA: TGTGCCAGCAGGGGGGGAGGTAAGCACACTGAAGCTTTCTTT
V gene: TRBV27; J gene: TRBJ2-7; D gene: NA; clone size: NA; CDR3 protein: CASSLYPPGMASYEQYF; CDR3 DNA: TGTGCCAGCAGTTTATATCCCCCAGGGATGGCATCCTACGAGCAGTACTTC
V gene: TRBV11-2; J gene: TRBJ2-7; D gene: TRBD2; clone size: NA; CDR3 protein: CASSYLAGGRYEQYF; CDR3 DNA: TGTGCCAGCAGCTACCTAGCGGGAGGGCGTTACGAGCAGTACTTC
V gene: TRBV10-3; J gene: TRBJ2-1; D gene: NA; clone size: NA; CDR3 protein: CAIGNGLKTEQFF; CDR3 DNA: TGTGCCATCGGTAATGGACTAAAAACTGAGCAGTTCTTC
V gene: TRBV7-9; J gene: TRBJ2-2; D gene: TRBD2; clone size: NA; CDR3 protein: CASSLRAGGPTGELFF; CDR3 DNA: TGTGCCAGCAGCTTACGAGCGGGAGGCCCAACCGGGGAGCTGTTTTTT
V gene: TRBV27; J gene: TRBJ1-2; D gene: TRBD1; clone size: NA; CDR3 protein: CASSPDLDRVLGYTF; CDR3 DNA: TGTGCCAGCAGTCCAGACCTCGACAGGGTTTTAGGCTACACCTTC
V gene: TRBV6-5; J gene: TRBJ2-7; D gene: NA; clone size: NA; CDR3 protein: CASSSLSGYEQYF; CDR3 DNA: TGTGCCAGCAGTAGCCTATCTGGCTACGAGCAGTACTTC
V gene: TRBV6-4; J gene: TRBJ1-2; D gene: NA; clone size: NA; CDR3 protein: CASSDAQGIGYTF; CDR3 DNA: TGTGCCAGCAGTGATGCCCAGGGAATAGGCTACACCTTC